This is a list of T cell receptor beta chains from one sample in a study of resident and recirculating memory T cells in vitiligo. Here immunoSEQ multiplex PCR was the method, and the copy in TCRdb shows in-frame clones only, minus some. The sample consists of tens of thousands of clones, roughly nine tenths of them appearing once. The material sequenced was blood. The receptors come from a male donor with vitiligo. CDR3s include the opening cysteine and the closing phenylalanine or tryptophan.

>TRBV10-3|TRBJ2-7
CAIRPGQIYEQYF
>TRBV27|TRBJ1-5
CASSPRQGNQPQHF
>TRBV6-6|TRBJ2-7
CASSRSGLAVYEQYF
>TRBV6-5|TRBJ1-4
CASSYFWTGAEKLFF
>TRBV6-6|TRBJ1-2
CANRAGGNYGYTF
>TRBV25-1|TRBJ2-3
CASSELQGPDTQYF
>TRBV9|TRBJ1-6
CASSLGDNLSSYNSPLHF
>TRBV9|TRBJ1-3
CASSAGPTGIPGNTIYF
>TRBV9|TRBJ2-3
CASSAGLAAVPSTDTQYF
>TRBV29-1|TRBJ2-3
CSVELTDTQYF
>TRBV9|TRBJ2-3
CASSAEDGWTDTQYF
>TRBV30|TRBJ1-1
CAWSPDRTEAFF
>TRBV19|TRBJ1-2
CASSPRGGNGYTF
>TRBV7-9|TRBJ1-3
CASSPKQGEYGNTIYF
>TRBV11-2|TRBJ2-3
CASSRLLSTDTQYF
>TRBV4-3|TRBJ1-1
CASSQDRVGLNTEAFF
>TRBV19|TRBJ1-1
CATIRGDRDDTEAFF
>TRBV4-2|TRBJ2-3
CASSQDALAGGTDTQYF
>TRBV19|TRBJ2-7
CAGWETGGPYEQYF
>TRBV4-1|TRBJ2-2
CASSQPAGGHRELFF
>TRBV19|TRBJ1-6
CASTIGTGRNSPLHF
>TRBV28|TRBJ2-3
CASSLRDFTDTQYF
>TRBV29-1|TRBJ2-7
CSVEGQGYEQYF
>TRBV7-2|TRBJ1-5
CASSFTNSNQPQHF
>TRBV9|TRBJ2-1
CASSPQEGLSPYNEQFF
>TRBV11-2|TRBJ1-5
CASSLGGTNQPQHF
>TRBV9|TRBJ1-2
CASSVAAGPGYGYTF
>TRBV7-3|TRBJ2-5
CASSAADRGRETQYF
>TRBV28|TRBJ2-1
CASSSPTGSYNEQFF
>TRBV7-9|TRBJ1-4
CASSFESLRKLFF
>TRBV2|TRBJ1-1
CASSLLQTGLSTEAFF
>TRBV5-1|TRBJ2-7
CASRSGYNTYEQYF
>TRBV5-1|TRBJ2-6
CASTSGSGANVLTF
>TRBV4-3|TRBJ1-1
CASSQVAGAGTEAFF
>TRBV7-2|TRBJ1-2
CASSLEEARVYGYTF
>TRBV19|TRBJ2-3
CASSIELRTDTQYF
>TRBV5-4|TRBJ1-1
CASSFHRTEAFF
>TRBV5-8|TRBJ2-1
CASSWGTPYNEQFF
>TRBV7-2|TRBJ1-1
CASSLVGGGAEAFF
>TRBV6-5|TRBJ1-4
CASRKQGNNEKLFF
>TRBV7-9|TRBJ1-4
CASSLAQGENEKLFF
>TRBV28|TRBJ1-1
CASSPPFDRANTEAFF
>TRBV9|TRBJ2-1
CASSVAGTRINEQFF
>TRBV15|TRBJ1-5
CATSNGQGGNQPQHF
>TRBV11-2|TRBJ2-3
CASSDYVGGGGTDTQYF
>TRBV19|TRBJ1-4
CASSATGTGDEKLFF
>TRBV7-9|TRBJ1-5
CASSLAGDNDYSNQPQHF
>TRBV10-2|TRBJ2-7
CASSGDLGGKQYF
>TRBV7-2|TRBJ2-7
CASSLLTGAPYEQYF
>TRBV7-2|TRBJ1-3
CASSLTTGGGNTIYF
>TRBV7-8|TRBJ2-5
CASRTSAGVETQYF
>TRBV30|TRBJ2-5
CAWNGGPQETQYF
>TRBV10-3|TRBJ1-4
CAISNVRQTTNEKLFF
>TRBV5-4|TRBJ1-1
CASSLRGAGTEAFF
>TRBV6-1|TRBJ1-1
CASSDGRGTEAFF
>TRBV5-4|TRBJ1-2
CASSLTGSAYGYTF
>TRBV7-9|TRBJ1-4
CASRVSGGGGEKLFF
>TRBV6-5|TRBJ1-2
CASSRDTANYGYTF
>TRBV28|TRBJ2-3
CASKKGQRSTDTQYF